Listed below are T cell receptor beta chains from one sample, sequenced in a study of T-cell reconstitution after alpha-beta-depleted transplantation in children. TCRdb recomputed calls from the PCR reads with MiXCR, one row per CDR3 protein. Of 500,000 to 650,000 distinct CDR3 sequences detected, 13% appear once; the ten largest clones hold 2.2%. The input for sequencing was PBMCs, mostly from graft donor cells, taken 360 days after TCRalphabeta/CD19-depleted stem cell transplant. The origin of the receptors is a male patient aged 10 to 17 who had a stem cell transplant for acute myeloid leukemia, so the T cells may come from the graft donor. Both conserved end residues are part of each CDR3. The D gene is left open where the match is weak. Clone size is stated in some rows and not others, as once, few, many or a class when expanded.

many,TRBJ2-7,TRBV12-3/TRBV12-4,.,TGTGCCAGTACCCGGGGGGCTTCCTACGAGCAGTACTTC,CASTRGASYEQYF
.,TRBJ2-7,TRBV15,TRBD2,TGTGCCACCAGCAGGGGAGGGACCTACGAGCAGTACTTC,CATSRGGTYEQYF
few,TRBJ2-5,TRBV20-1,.,TGCAGTGCTAGCCCGATGGGGGGCCAAGAGACCCAGTACTTC,CSASPMGGQETQYF
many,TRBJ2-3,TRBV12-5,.,TGTGCTAGTGGTACCAGGACGCCTGGCACAGATACGCAGTATTTT,CASGTRTPGTDTQYF
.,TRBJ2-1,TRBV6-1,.,TGTGCCAGCAGTAGAACGCTTTACAATGAGCAGTTCTTC,CASSRTLYNEQFF
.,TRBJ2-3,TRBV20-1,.,TGCAGTGCTGACCCTAGCGCCCTCACAGATACGCAGTATTTT,CSADPSALTDTQYF
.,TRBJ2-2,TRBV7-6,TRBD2,TGTGCCAGCAGCTTCTTCCCCCGGACTAGCGGGAGGTCGGGAGTGACCGGGGAGCTGTTTTTT,CASSFFPRTSGRSGVTGELFF
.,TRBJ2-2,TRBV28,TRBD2,TGTGCCAGCAGAAGGACTAGCGGGCTGCTGACCGGGGAGCTGTTTTTT,CASRRTSGLLTGELFF
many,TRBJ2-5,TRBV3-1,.,TGTGCCAGCAGCCAAGGGATGCAAGAGACCCAGTACTTC,CASSQGMQETQYF
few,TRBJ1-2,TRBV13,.,TGTGCCAGCAGCTTGTCGATTCTTGGCTACACCTTC,CASSLSILGYTF
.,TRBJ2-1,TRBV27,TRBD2,TGTGCCAGCTTAGCGGGAGGGCGACCGGCCTACAATGAGCAGTTCTTC,CASLAGGRPAYNEQFF
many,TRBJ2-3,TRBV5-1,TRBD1,TGCGCCAGCAGCTTGGCCCAGGGGGGCACAGATACGCAGTATTTT,CASSLAQGGTDTQYF
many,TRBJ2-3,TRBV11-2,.,TGTGCCAGCAGCTTAGGGCAGGGGCGATATACGCAGTATTTT,CASSLGQGRYTQYF
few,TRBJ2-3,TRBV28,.,TGTGCCAGCAGCCCTGGGGCTAGCCACACAGATACGCAGTATTTT,CASSPGASHTDTQYF
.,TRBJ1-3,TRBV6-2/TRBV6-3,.,TGTGCCAGCAGTTACTGGAGCTCTGGAAACACCATATATTTT,CASSYWSSGNTIYF
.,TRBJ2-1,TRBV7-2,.,TGTGCCAGCAGCTTAGCGAGACTCACATTACAGCAGTTCTTC,CASSLARLTLQQFF
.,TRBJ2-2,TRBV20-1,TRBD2,TGCAGTGCCAAGATCCTAGCGGGACTTTACACCGGGGAGCTGTTTTTT,CSAKILAGLYTGELFF
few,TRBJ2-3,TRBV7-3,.,TGTGCCAGCAGCTTCTCGTATAGGGGGGAGCACGGGGATACGCAGTATTTT,CASSFSYRGEHGDTQYF
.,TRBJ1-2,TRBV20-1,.,TGCAGTGCTAGAGATCTAATCGGCTATGGCTACACCTTC,CSARDLIGYGYTF
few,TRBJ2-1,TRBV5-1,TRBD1,TGCGCCAGCAGCTTGGGGACAGGGGGCCCTGGTAAAGGGCTCTTC,CASSLGTGGPGKGLF
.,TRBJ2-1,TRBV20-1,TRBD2,TGCAGTACACAGTCCGGGACTAGTGGTGAGCAGTTCTTC,CSTQSGTSGEQFF
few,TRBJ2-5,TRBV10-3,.,TGTGCCATCAGTGAGCGGGAGTGGGAGACCCAGTACTTC,CAISEREWETQYF
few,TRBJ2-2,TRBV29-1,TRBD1,TGCAGCGTCGCGAGGGACAGGGACACCGGGGAGCTGTTTTTT,CSVARDRDTGELFF
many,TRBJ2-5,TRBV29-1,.,TGCAGCATCCGGGACCCGTACCAAGAGACCCAGTACTTC,CSIRDPYQETQYF
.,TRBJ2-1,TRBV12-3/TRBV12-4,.,TGTGCCAGCAGTTTAGGGGGGGCGGCTTACAATGAGCAGTTCTTC,CASSLGGAAYNEQFF
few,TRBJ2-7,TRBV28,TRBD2,TGTGCCAGCAGTTTACTAGCGGGAAGCCTCTACGAGCAGTACTTC,CASSLLAGSLYEQYF
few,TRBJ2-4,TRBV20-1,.,TGCAGTGCTAGAGAATTATACGGGATTGCCGAAAACATTCAGTACTTC,CSARELYGIAENIQYF
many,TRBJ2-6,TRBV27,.,TGTGCCAGCAGTTCGTGGGGCTCTGGGGCCAACGTCCTGACTTTC,CASSSWGSGANVLTF
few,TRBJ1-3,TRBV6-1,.,TGTGCCAGCAGTGCAGCAGGGGCTGCAGGAAACACCATATATTTT,CASSAAGAAGNTIYF
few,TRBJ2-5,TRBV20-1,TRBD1,TGCAGTGCTAGTCCGGGACAGGGGTATCGGGAGACCCAGTACTTC,CSASPGQGYRETQYF
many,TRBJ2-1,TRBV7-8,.,TGTGCCAGCAGCCCCATTAGGACGAGGGAAAATGAGCAGTTCTTC,CASSPIRTRENEQFF
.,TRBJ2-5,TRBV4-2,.,TGTGCCAGCAGCCAAGAGTTAACCCCGACCCAGTACTTC,CASSQELTPTQYF
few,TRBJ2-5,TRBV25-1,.,TGTGCCAGCAGTTTGATAGGGGTCGAGACCCAGTACTTC,CASSLIGVETQYF
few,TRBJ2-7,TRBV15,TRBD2,TGTGCCACCAGCGGGCGACTAGCAATCGAGCAGTACTTC,CATSGRLAIEQYF
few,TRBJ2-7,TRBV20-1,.,TGCAGTGCGGGACCGGATAGACGGGGCTACGAGCAGTACTTC,CSAGPDRRGYEQYF
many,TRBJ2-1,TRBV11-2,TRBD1,TGTGCCAGCAGCTTAGGTCGGACAGGGGGCCAAGAGCAGTTCTTC,CASSLGRTGGQEQFF
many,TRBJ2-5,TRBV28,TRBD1,TGTGCCAGCAGCCCGGGACAGCAAGAGACCCAGTACTTC,CASSPGQQETQYF
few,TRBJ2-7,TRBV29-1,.,TGCAGCGTTGTATTTTGGGGGGCCACCTACGAGCAGTACTTC,CSVVFWGATYEQYF
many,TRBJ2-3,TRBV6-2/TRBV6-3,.,TGTGCCAGCAGCCGGAGGGATACGCAGTATTTT,CASSRRDTQYF
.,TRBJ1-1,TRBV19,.,TGTGCCAGTAGTACCGGAGTAAACACTGAAGCTTTCTTT,CASSTGVNTEAFF
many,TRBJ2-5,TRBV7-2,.,TGTGCCAGCAGCTTGAACCGTGTCCAAGAGACCCAGTACTTC,CASSLNRVQETQYF
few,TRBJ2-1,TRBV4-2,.,TGTGCCAGCAGCCAAGCGAAACGAGCGTGGGGACCCAATGAGCAGTTCTTC,CASSQAKRAWGPNEQFF
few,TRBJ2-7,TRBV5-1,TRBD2,TGCGCCAGCAGCGTCCTGGGACTAGCGGGAGAGTCCCACGAGCAGTACTTC,CASSVLGLAGESHEQYF
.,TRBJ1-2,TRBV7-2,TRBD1,TGTGCCAGCAGCTTAGCCCCCAGGGGGTTTCTCTATGGCTACACCTTC,CASSLAPRGFLYGYTF
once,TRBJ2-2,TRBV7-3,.,TGTGCCAGCACCTCCGGGCCAGCCGGGGAGCTGTTTTTT,CASTSGPAGELFF
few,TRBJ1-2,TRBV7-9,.,TGTGCCAGCAGCTCCCGTTCTAACTATGGCTACACCTTC,CASSSRSNYGYTF
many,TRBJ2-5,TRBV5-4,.,TGTGCCAGCAGCCCCATGGCCCCGACTAGTCCCAAGACCCAGTACTTC,CASSPMAPTSPKTQYF
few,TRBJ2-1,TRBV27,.,TGTGCCAGCAGTTTCCGGGTCTTATTGGCCGAGGGCAATGAGCAGTTCTTC,CASSFRVLLAEGNEQFF
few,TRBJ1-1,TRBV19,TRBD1,TGTGCCAGTAGTACCTACTGGACAGGGGGTTCCTCCATGAACACTGAAGCTTTCTTT,CASSTYWTGGSSMNTEAFF
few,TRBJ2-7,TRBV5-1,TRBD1,TGCGCCAGCAGCGATCTGACAGGGGGCACCTACGAGCAGTACTTC,CASSDLTGGTYEQYF
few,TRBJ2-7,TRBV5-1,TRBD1,TGCGCCAGCAGCTTCCCGGACAGGGAACTACAGAGGCAGTACTTC,CASSFPDRELQRQYF
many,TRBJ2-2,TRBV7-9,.,TGTGCCAGCAGCTTAGGATCCGGGAGCGACACCGGGGAGCTGTTTTTT,CASSLGSGSDTGELFF
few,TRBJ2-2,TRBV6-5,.,TGTGCCAGCAGTTACCGCGGGGCAACGAACACCGGGGAGCTGTTTTTT,CASSYRGATNTGELFF